The clone carrying this T cell receptor (beta chain) was recorded a few times. Antigen: not known. This sample is part of a study of cytomegalovirus exposure and HLA in healthy donors. Turning to the study itself: A previous analysis identified approximately 110 million unique TCR beta sequences derived from roughly 180 million T cells.

CDR3 length: 16 residues. Trimming stripped 1 base from V and 0 bases from J, with 10 bases between. Germline V gene data show CDR1 as SGHNT and CDR2 as YENEEA. Researchers ran the PCR with 60 Vbeta and 13 Jbeta primers. The assay was immunoSEQ multiplex PCR, and TCRdb's table has in-frame clones only and misses some. The repertoire holds tens of thousands of clones, 72% seen once, with approximately 20% in the top ten. Study-wide results and limits: Earlier findings revealed that most TCR beta V segments proved productive either about 90% or about 30% of the time. There were several of the most significant clusters that appeared linked to common viral pathogens in a later analysis. Upon later analysis, HLA-associated TCR beta chains proved more clonally expanded than other, equally common chains.

V usage is TRBV11-3 and J usage is TRBJ2-1, with D possibly being TRBD2 (5 bases). Material for sequencing was PBMCs. This sequence was found in a woman aged 50 to 60 in good health and CMV-seropositive. This CDR3 is CASSLGTDSSYNEQFF. CDR3 nucleotides: TGTGCCAGCAGCTTAGGGACGGACTCCTCCTACAATGAGCAGTTCTTC.